The clone carrying this TCR beta chain has only a few counts. This specimen belongs to a study of blood T cells in healthy people across ages. Next came a second PCR, run for about 6 to 12 cycles, which used a sample-barcoded 5' primer along with a J-beta primer mix. Using its own MiXCR run on the 5' RACE reads, TCRdb lists one record per CDR3 protein. Of about 1,500,000 distinct CDR3 sequences in the sample, approximately 28% were seen once. Between the trimmed V and J ends, which lost 1 base and 7 bases, there was a span of 11 bases. The CDR3 has 14 residues. Sequencing was performed on blood. V usage is TRBV12-3 or TRBV12-4 and J usage is TRBJ2-1; D is unclear. The TCR sequence derives from a woman aged 30 to 39 in good health. CDR3 amino acids: CASSLGPPGNEQFF. The CDR3 DNA sequence: TGTGCCAGCAGTTTAGGACCCCCCGGGAATGAGCAGTTCTTC.